This TCR beta chain emerged from a study of persistence of HIV-infected CD4 T cells (dated by TCRdb to about 2020). With regard to the full study: The median time the participants had spent on suppressive ART was less than 9 years. Peripheral blood samples of up to roughly 180 mL were obtained at multiple time points, with the exception of two participants, for whom leukapheresis was performed at a single time point. Anti-CD3/anti-CD28 stimulation activated a higher proportion of cells, with a lower memory fraction, than antigen stimulation. The study isolated CMV- and HIV-1 Gag-responding CD4+ T cells from ART-treated individuals to examine antigen-driven clonal expansion of HIV-1-infected cells. Proviral sequencing was used to assess clonality among infected cells, whereas TCRbeta sequencing gauged the clonality of all cells within each sorted population. Cross-participant TCR cluster analysis included 8 or 9 participants for CMV and six or seven participants for Gag. The research as a whole found: TCRbeta richness in CMV- and Gag-responding cells was significantly lower than in anti-CD3/anti-CD28-responding cells; CMV-responding cells had higher oligoclonality than CD3/CD28-stimulated and Gag-responding cells. Within the same sorted populations, TCR oligoclonality correlated with proviral oligoclonality. Antigen-responding cells were enriched for expanded CDR3beta sequences that were degenerate, which suggests that CD4+ responses to CMV and Gag underwent convergent selection. Few individuals were included in the study, and only a limited range of antigens was tested. Because the TCR analyses were done in bulk, restricting them to just the rare CMV-responding cells that actually carried HIV-1 proviruses was not possible.

The immunoSEQ hsTCRB assay version 4, run in survey mode, was used to sequence TCRbeta repertoires from genomic DNA. Genomic DNA was diluted to around 9.4 ng/uL, using up to 1 ug per sample for TCRbeta sequencing. As for the authors' bioinformatics: TCRbeta data analysis was done in ImmunoSeq Analyzer 3.0, and diversity was calculated on productive nucleotide rearrangements. Using the Immunarch R package, lower-bound TCR diversity was estimated with the improved Chao index and clonality was estimated with the Gini coefficient. Nucleotide rearrangements that differed but encoded the same CDR3beta amino acid sequence were counted as separate clonotypes. TCRbeta sequences significantly enriched in antigen-responding cells relative to anti-CD3/anti-CD28-activated cells were identified by differential abundance analysis. Using predicted peptide-MHC specificity as the basis, GLIPH2 grouped TCRs into clusters, both for each participant individually and for the merged data sets that combined participants. The table comes from immuneACCESS by way of TCRdb, which keeps in-frame sequences with V and J called. Part of the clones is missing from these tables; in studies checked, under half for an unresolved V gene and the rest for unknown reasons. V, J and clone size derive from that table, while D and trimming were established from the DNA sequence. In all, the sample holds 40,000 to 45,000 clones, and approximately 89% of those were seen once. Of the sample, approximately 1.8% is held by the ten largest clones.

CDR1 and CDR2, looked up from the germline V gene (reference sequence), are SEHNR and FQNEAQ. The CDR3 runs 15 amino acids, cysteine and phenylalanine included. Only the CDR3 portion is preserved as DNA: 45 bases, with reading frame beginning at the first base. Trimming removed 0 bases from V and 9 bases from J, leaving 15 bases between the germline ends. With regard to this clone: This receptor's antigen is unknown. Nothing much larger sits one base from this clone, and base qualities are not available.

The intended sense of this specimen's treatment or condition label: suppressive antiretroviral therapy. As a nonspecific positive control representing the CD4+ T cell repertoire, cells were stimulated with anti-CD3/anti-CD28 magnetic beads. Sorting of responding CD4+ T cells was based on upregulation of both CD40 ligand and CD69. Participants were HIV-1-infected adults who started suppressive ART during chronic infection. For at least 4 years, the participants' plasma HIV-1 RNA had been undetectable, below 50 copies/mL. To be included, participants needed a CD4+ T cell count above 400 cells/uL and a positive CMV serology. Before stimulation, PBMCs were isolated using density centrifugation and then depleted of CD8+ T cells. CD8-depleted PBMCs were stimulated for more than 15 hours with anti-CD28/CD49d costimulation, CD40-blocking antibody and enfuvirtide to prevent new infections. Cells were sorted on a Beckman Coulter MoFlo Legacy or XDP sorter, with propidium iodide excluding dead cells. Genomic DNA was extracted using the QIAamp DNA Mini Kit for samples with more than one million cells and using the Quick-DNA Microprep Kit for all other samples.

The starting material was CD4+ T cells sorted from PBMCs after approximately 19-hour stimulation, obtained from a patient who received antiretroviral therapy. This specimen's cell subset or site label, per the study, means: CD40L+CD69+ CD4 T cells responding to anti-CD3/anti-CD28 beads, representing the overall repertoire. The V and J segments used are TRBV7-9 and TRBJ1-3, with TRBD1 perhaps the D gene, on 5 matching bases. The receptor's source is an adult man with HIV who was CMV-seropositive. The nucleotides are TGTGCCAGCAGCTTAGCTGGGACCAGCCTGGGCACCATATATTTT. This gives the protein CASSLAGTSLGTIYF. Where the CDR3 stops, the reference TRBV7-9 and TRBJ1-3 genes take over; the full variable domain is DTGVSQNPRHKITKRGQNVTFRCDPISEHNRLYWYRQTLGQGPEFLTYFQNEAQLEKSRLLSDRFSAERPKGSFSTLEIQRTEQGDSAMYLCASSLAGTSLGTIYFGEGSWLTVV.